The clone carrying this T cell receptor (beta chain) has just a few counts. This specimen comes from a study of cytomegalovirus exposure and HLA in healthy donors. The PCR made use of 60 Vbeta and 13 Jbeta primers. TCRdb's table, derived via immunoSEQ multiplex PCR, lists solely in-frame clones and lacks some. The sample yields about 130,000 clones, about 80% seen once. Germline CDR1 and CDR2: LNHNV and YYDKDF (reference sequence). This CDR3 spans 14 amino acids. V was shortened by 0 bases and J by 5 bases, with 8 bases between the two germline ends. Sequenced: PBMCs. The chain uses TRBV15 and TRBJ1-5; D is unresolved. The sequence was obtained from a man aged 30 to 39 in good health and CMV-seronegative. CDR3 loop: CATSRDRGDQPQHF. In nucleotides, the CDR3 is TGTGCCACCAGCAGAGATCGGGGAGATCAGCCCCAGCATTTT.